This paragraph reports one T cell receptor (beta chain). Which antigen it targets is not known. No much larger clonotype is one base removed from it; base qualities were not supplied. The CDR3 regions of human TCRbeta chains were analyzed by immunosequencing. As for how the authors treated the data: Repertoire TCRs were matched against a reference library of SARS-CoV-2-specific TCRs generated with the MIRA antigen-specificity platform. Breadth was defined as the fraction of unique TCRs that were SARS-CoV-2-associated. Depth was defined as the fraction of total T cells that were SARS-CoV-2-associated. Using the MIRA data, every spike-specific TCR was mapped to the spike region that the TCR reacted to and assigned to either a CD4 or a CD8 class. Log10-transformed breadth and depth values were compared by one-way ANOVA with Sidak's multiple comparisons tests. TCRdb took over this immuneACCESS table, retaining in-frame rearrangements with V and J assigned. Such tables are incomplete; in checked studies, under half of the missing clones stem from an unresolved V gene, and the remainder is unexplained. Clone size and the V and J calls come from that table; the DNA yielded D and trimming. This sample comprises 90,000 to 110,000 clones, about nine tenths of them detected only once. Approximately 5.2% of the sample belongs to the ten largest clones.

CDR1 and CDR2 are drawn from the germline V gene: SGHTA, FQGNSA. Clipping removes 0 bases from V and 6 bases from J, with 3 as the unmatched junction base count. The CDR3 numbers 14 residues from cysteine through phenylalanine. Only CDR3 DNA is held: 42 bases, read in frame from base 1. This specimen belongs to a study of T cell responses to AZD1222 COVID-19 vaccine (dated by TCRdb to the early 2020s). As for the study more broadly: AZD1222 recipients with second doses at about 4 weeks or about 12 weeks were pooled, because spike-specific TCR depth and breadth did not differ between schedules. A total of more than 230 trial participants underwent TCR sequencing, of whom nearly 210 received two doses of AZD1222 and around 26 received two doses of the MenACWY control vaccine. Trial participants were enrolled into age subgroups of 18-55, 56-69 and 70-plus years, which contained 148, 28 and 57 TCR-sequenced participants, respectively.

The intended sense of this specimen's time point label: baseline before first vaccination. Vaccinee samples came from UK trials COV001 and COV002, including a single-blind randomized controlled phase 2/3 trial of AZD1222 (ChAdOx1 nCoV-19) in healthy adults. For TCRbeta chain sequencing, PBMC samples from trial participants were taken at day 0 and at day 28 after the second dose. What the study reported, not specific to this receptor: Reportedly, close to half of the unique spike-specific TCRs recognized epitopes lying outside the regions that are mutated in the B.1.351 and B.1.1.7 variants. No day 14 peak-response samples were available, so repertoires were characterized only after the peak T cell response. Conclusions about previously exposed vaccinees are limited, since just five or six AZD1222 recipients were seropositive for SARS-CoV-2 at baseline. Most participants were white British and females outnumbered males, and the authors suggested that clonal diversity may have been underestimated. Vaccine-associated CD4 TCRs spanned the whole spike protein, with dominant responses in regions 160-218 and 743-854. A significant rise in spike-specific TCR breadth and depth was observed after two AZD1222 doses relative to day 0 and relative to MenACWY recipients. In the small 56-69-year group, the increase in depth fell short of significance, most likely because of low power.

The specimen comprised peripheral blood, sampled on day 0 of AZD1222 vaccination. The receptor was isolated from an adult in good health. The chain is encoded by TRBV7-2 joined to TRBJ2-3, and 7 bases in between align with TRBD2. The DNA sequence is given as TGTGCCAGCAGCTTAGCGTTGGGAGGGGATACGCAGTATTTT. It specifies CASSLALGGDTQYF.